One sample yielded the 2 T cell receptor beta chains listed below, sequenced in a study of radiation and T cells in renal cell carcinoma. TCRdb's table, derived via immunoSEQ multiplex PCR, lists solely in-frame clones and lacks some. The sample has approximately 61,000 clones; 70% to 80% are singletons. Documented time point: blood 2 weeks post-SBRT. The sample's treatment: 15 Gy SBRT to primary tumor, nephrectomy 4 weeks later. Sequenced material: blood, taken from a patient whose treatment included radiotherapy and nephrectomy. The origin of the receptors is a man aged 60 to 69 with renal cell carcinoma.

This chain joins TRBV27 and TRBJ2-1, with 14 positions matching TRBD2. The ends lost 5 bases at V and 10 bases at J; junction bases unmatched: 7. Germline-derived CDR1 and CDR2 are MNHEY and SMNVEV (reference sequence). The CDR3 has 15 amino acids. DNA for the CDR3: TGTGCCAGCAGTCCGGGACTAGCGGGGGCGGGAGAGCAGTTCTTC. This gives the protein CASSPGLAGAGEQFF.

The rearrangement links TRBV29-1 to TRBJ2-3; TRBD2 might be the D (6 bases). V was cut by 6 bases and J by 1 base, with 11 bases left in between. The CDR3 covers 13 residues. Germline loops: CDR1 SQVTM, CDR2 ANQGSEA. This CDR3 is CSVLRRGTDTQYF. CDR3 bases: TGCAGCGTCCTCAGGAGGGGCACAGATACGCAGTATTTT.